Here is one T cell receptor beta chain with its context. This specimen comes from a study of blood T cell repertoires in COVID-19. About the research overall: Before being deemed recovered, Cohort 3 donors had two negative PCRs, clearance, or symptom resolution. PBMCs, B-cell-depleted T cells, or T cells were the source of the cDNA or gDNA that made up the material.

Study processing details: For nucleated cells, counts were estimated from reference gene primer amplification. Using immunoSEQ multiplex PCR, the repertoire was profiled, and TCRdb retains in-frame clones only, with some absent. V, J and clone size are those of that table, while D and trimming were read from the DNA. The sample lists around 140,000 clones; approximately 80% were seen once. With 0 bases clipped from V and 10 bases from J, the junction kept 5 bases outside the gene matches. The CDR3 runs 16 residues. The V gene's germline CDR1 is SGHTA and CDR2 FQGTGA. The V and J genes are TRBV7-3 and TRBJ2-1; 14 positions agree with TRBD2. Material: PBMCs or T cells enriched from blood (not recorded which). The TCR originated in a man aged 45-65 years in a cohort exposed to, infected with or recovered from COVID-19 (not recorded which). This CDR3 is CASSLTLGLAGVEQFF. The CDR3 nucleotides are TGTGCCAGCAGCTTAACGTTGGGACTAGCGGGAGTCGAGCAGTTCTTC.